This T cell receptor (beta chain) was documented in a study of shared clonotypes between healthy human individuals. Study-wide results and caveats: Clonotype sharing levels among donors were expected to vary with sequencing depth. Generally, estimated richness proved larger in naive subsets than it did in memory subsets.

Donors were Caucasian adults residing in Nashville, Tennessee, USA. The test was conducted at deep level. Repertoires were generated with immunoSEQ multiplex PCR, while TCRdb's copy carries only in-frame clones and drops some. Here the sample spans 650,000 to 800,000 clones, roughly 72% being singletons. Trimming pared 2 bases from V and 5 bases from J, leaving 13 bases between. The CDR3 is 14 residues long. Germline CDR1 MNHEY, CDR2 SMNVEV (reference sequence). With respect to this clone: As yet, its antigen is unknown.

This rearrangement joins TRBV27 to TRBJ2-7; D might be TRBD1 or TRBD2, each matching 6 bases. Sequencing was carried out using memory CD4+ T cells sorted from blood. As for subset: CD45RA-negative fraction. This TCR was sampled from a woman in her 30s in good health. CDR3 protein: CASSLSPGGHEQYF. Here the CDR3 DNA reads TGTGCCAGCAGTTTAAGCCCCGGGGGCCACGAGCAGTACTTC.